One and the same sample provided the 27 T cell receptor beta chains below, sequenced in a study of early T cells in non-severe SARS-CoV-2 infection. MiXCR, applied by TCRdb to the 5' RACE reads, yields one record per CDR3 protein. There are more than 25,000 distinct CDR3 sequences in the sample; roughly 4.5% occur only once, and approximately 5% lies in the top ten. The sequencing here drew on whole blood, taken at baseline. The receptors originated from an adult who was a healthcare worker with PCR-confirmed SARS-CoV-2 infection or an uninfected control (not recorded which).

This clonotype has at least ten counts. V gene TRBV7-9 combines with J gene TRBJ2-7, with D maybe TRBD2 (5 bases). With 1 base removed from V and 6 bases from J, the gap between germline ends came to 13 bases. The CDR3 contains 14 residues. In germline, CDR1 is SEHNR, CDR2 FQNEAQ (reference sequence). CDR3 DNA sequence: TGTGCCAGCAGCTTAGAGCGGAGCCAGAGCGAGCAGTACTTC. This encodes CASSLERSQSEQYF.

Many counts were recorded for this clonotype. This rearrangement joins TRBV18 to TRBJ2-7; 14 bases fit TRBD2. The trim removed 3 bases at V and 5 bases at J, leaving 6 bases unmatched. The CDR3 contains 16 residues. Germline lookup yields CDR1 KGHSH and CDR2 LQKENI. The CDR3 region has the DNA TGTGCCAGCTCACCGGTTGGACTAGCGGGGGGCGACGAGCAGTACTTC. It yields the protein CASSPVGLAGGDEQYF.

There are many counts of this clonotype. This sequence joins TRBV11-2 and TRBJ2-5, with 10 bases aligning to TRBD2. The CDR3 runs to 15 residues. CDR1 and CDR2 (germline): SGHAT, FQNNGV. V was pared by 1 base and J by 4 bases, with 3 bases of the junction left unmatched. Here the CDR3 DNA reads TGTGCCAGCAGCTTAGGAGCGGGGGGGCCAGAGACCCAGTACTTC. The encoded protein is CASSLGAGGPETQYF.

This clonotype was recorded at least ten times. The gene calls are TRBV18 and TRBJ2-3, with 12 bases that match TRBD2. The length of the CDR3 is 16 residues. The V gene's germline CDR1 is KGHSH and CDR2 LQKENI. The V and J ends lost 5 bases and 0 bases, in that order; junction bases with no gene match: 3. The CDR3 sequence: CASSSTSGRSTDTQYF. For the CDR3, the DNA is TGTGCCAGCTCATCGACTAGCGGGAGAAGCACAGATACGCAGTATTTT.

This clonotype was counted many times. The chain joins TRBV11-2 to TRBJ2-2; 9 bases agree with TRBD2. V was pared by 3 bases and J by 2 bases, with 4 bases of the junction left unmatched. Germline CDR1 is SGHAT and CDR2 is FQNNGV. This CDR3 contains 16 residues. CDR3 DNA: TGTGCCAGCAGCTTGATTAGCGGGAGTAACACCGGGGAGCTGTTTTTT. Translated, it gives CASSLISGSNTGELFF.

This clonotype was recorded many times. The chain employs TRBV18 and TRBJ1-1, with D unresolved. Trimming cost V 3 bases and J 5 bases, with 13 bases left between them. Per germline, CDR1 KGHSH and CDR2 LQKENI. This CDR3 is built from 14 residues. CDR3: CASSPRVMETEAFF. In DNA form, the CDR3 reads TGTGCCAGCTCACCCCGGGTGATGGAGACTGAAGCTTTCTTT.

This clonotype appeared many times. The chain uses TRBV5-6 and TRBJ2-2; D perhaps matches TRBD1 (5 bases). Germline lookup yields CDR1 SGHDT and CDR2 YYEEEE. The CDR3 totals 17 residues. Trimming left V 0 bases short and J 7 bases short, with 19 bases between. The CDR3 region has the DNA TGTGCCAGCAGCTTGGGGGCAGCAGGGCTAATGAGCGGGGAGCTGTTTTTT. Translating gives CASSLGAAGLMSGELFF. The variable domain in full, with the rest retrieved from reference TRBV5-6 and TRBJ2-2, is DAGVTQSPTHLIKTRGQQVTLRCSPKSGHDTVSWYQQALGQGPQFIFQYYEEEERQRGNFPDRFSGHQFPNYSSELNVNALLLGDSALYLCASSLGAAGLMSGELFFGEGSRLTVL.

This clonotype was seen repeatedly, ten times or more. The rearrangement uses TRBV7-6 and TRBJ2-7, with D unclear. CDR1 and CDR2 from the germline V gene are SGHVS and FNYEAQ. V lost 4 bases to trimming and J lost 5 bases, with 9 bases between them. The CDR3 has 12 amino acids. CDR3 nucleotide sequence: TGTGCCAGCAGCTCCTTCGACGACGAGCAGTACTTC. Its translation: CASSSFDDEQYF.

This clonotype came up many times. The V and J genes are TRBV7-8 and TRBJ1-1, with D maybe TRBD1 (5 bases). The CDR3 has 16 amino acids. CDR1 is SGHVS and CDR2 is FQNEAQ in the germline V gene. V lost 4 bases, J lost 0 bases, and 15 bases lay in between. CDR3 in amino acids: CASSSLTALLNTEAFF. The DNA of the CDR3 is TGTGCCAGCAGCTCCCTGACAGCGCTCCTGAACACTGAAGCTTTCTTT.

The chain has TRBV7-8 and TRBJ2-5, with D perhaps given as TRBD1 or TRBD2 (6 bases each). Germline CDR1 reads SGHVS; CDR2 reads FQNEAQ. Trimming removed 5 bases at V and 1 base at J, with 11 bases between. The CDR3 has 14 amino acids. CDR3 sequence reads: CASSPGGTQETQYF. The CDR3, as DNA: TGTGCCAGCAGCCCCGGGGGCACCCAAGAGACCCAGTACTTC.

This clonotype appeared many times. This chain connects TRBV19 to TRBJ1-5, with D unclear. Germline-derived CDR1 and CDR2 are LNHDA and SQIVND (reference sequence). Trimming left V 6 bases short and J 4 bases short, with 13 bases between. The CDR3 runs 14 residues. The CDR3 sequence: CASRGGLRNQPQHF. For the CDR3, the DNA is TGTGCCAGTAGAGGTGGCTTGAGGAATCAGCCCCAGCATTTT.

This clonotype was counted ten times or more. V and J are TRBV9 and TRBJ1-4; tentatively, D is TRBD1 (6 bases). The CDR3 spans 14 residues. V was shortened by 3 bases and J by 3 bases, with 9 bases between the two germline ends. Per the germline V gene, CDR1 is SGDLS and CDR2 is YYNGEE. In nucleotides, the CDR3 is TGTGCCAGCAGCGAGGGGGGGTCTAATGAAAAACTGTTTTTT. It is translated as CASSEGGSNEKLFF.

The V and J genes are TRBV5-6 and TRBJ1-2; D is unclear. The CDR3 is 14 residues long. V was pared by 4 bases and J by 6 bases, with 16 bases between. CDR1 and CDR2 from the germline V gene are SGHDT and YYEEEE. The CDR3 loop reads CASSPWPSDDGYTF. In DNA form, the CDR3 reads TGTGCCAGCAGCCCCTGGCCCTCGGACGATGGCTACACCTTC.

This clonotype has a count of ten or more. This rearrangement joins TRBV4-1 to TRBJ2-7; TRBD1 might be the D (6 bases). The V end lost 2 bases, the J end lost 3 bases, and 8 bases lay between the germline ends. The CDR3 is 13 amino acids. Germline V gives CDR1 MGHRA, CDR2 YSYEKL. The CDR3 here is CASSQQQGYEQYF. The CDR3 nucleotides are TGCGCCAGCAGCCAACAACAGGGCTACGAGCAGTACTTC.

This clonotype was recorded at least ten times. The chain combines TRBV24-1 with TRBJ2-1; no clear D. This CDR3 spans 15 amino acids. Germline CDR1 and CDR2: KGHDR and SFDVKD. V lost 2 bases to trimming and J lost 1 base, with 8 bases between them. For the CDR3, the DNA is TGTGCCACCAGTGATTCGACTGTATCCTACAATGAGCAGTTCTTC. This encodes CATSDSTVSYNEQFF.

This clonotype was seen at least ten times. The genes are TRBV19 and TRBJ2-1, with TRBD2 identical over 8 bases. This CDR3 has 17 amino acids. The J segment lost 7 bases and the V segment lost 4 bases, leaving 15 bases of the junction unmatched. In germline, CDR1 is LNHDA, CDR2 SQIVND (reference sequence). The CDR3, as DNA: TGTGCCAGTAGTAAACCCTCGCCAGCGGGGGTCGGTAATGAGCAGTTCTTC. This encodes CASSKPSPAGVGNEQFF.

In this sample, this clonotype turned up many times. The chain uses TRBV29-1 and TRBJ2-1, with 8 bases that match TRBD1. The V gene end was trimmed by 4 bases and the J gene end by 8 bases; junction bases not matched to a gene: 7. CDR3 length equals 13 residues. Looked up from germline, CDR1 is SQVTM and CDR2 is ANQGSEA. The CDR3 reads CSVGDRSHYEQFF. The CDR3, as DNA: TGCAGCGTTGGGGACAGGTCCCACTATGAGCAGTTCTTC.

In this sample, this clonotype turned up many times. The chain employs TRBV20-1 and TRBJ2-7, with D possibly being TRBD1 or TRBD2 (5 bases each). V lost 5 bases and J lost 5, with 16 bases in between. This CDR3 region has 13 residues. Germline CDR1 reads DFQATT; CDR2 reads SNEGSKA (reference sequence). CDR3 bases: TGCAGTGCTGGGGACGGAAACACCGACGAGCAGTACTTC. Protein product: CSAGDGNTDEQYF.

This clonotype was seen many times. The genes are TRBV20-1 and TRBJ2-3; TRBD1 is a possible D gene (5 bases). There are 14 residues in the CDR3. Germline CDR1 and CDR2: DFQATT and SNEGSKA (reference sequence). V dropped 0 bases and J dropped 2 bases, with 9 bases sitting between them. In DNA form, the CDR3 reads TGCAGTGCTAGAGATGCAGGGAACACAGATACGCAGTATTTT. Residues: CSARDAGNTDTQYF.

This clonotype was seen many times. The chain recombines TRBV12-3 or TRBV12-4 with TRBJ2-3, with TRBD2 identical over 7 bases. The CDR3 spans 14 residues. V lost 4 bases and J lost 0; bases outside the gene matches: 1. The chain's CDR3 is CASSWGGSTDTQYF. CDR3 bases: TGTGCCAGCAGTTGGGGGGGGAGCACAGATACGCAGTATTTT.

Remarks on this clonotype: One junction end disagrees with the germline gene, perhaps due to a read error. This sequence joins TRBV6-1 and TRBJ2-6; possible D gene TRBD1, 7 bases. This CDR3 contains 14 residues. Germline CDR1 and CDR2: MNHNS and SASEGT. In DNA form, the CDR3 reads TGTGCCAGCAGACAGGGGTCCGGGGGCAACGTCCTGACTTTC. This sequence encodes CASRQGSGGNVLTF.

This clonotype came up many times. This chain joins TRBV7-9 and TRBJ1-5, with a tentative D call TRBD1 (5 bases). The germline V gene encodes CDR1 SEHNR and CDR2 FQNEAQ (reference sequence). There are 15 residues in the CDR3. The ends were cut back, 1 base at V and 5 bases at J, with 12 bases in the middle. The CDR3 DNA sequence: TGTGCCAGCAGCTTAGGACAGAGTCTCTATCAGCCCCAGCATTTT. Residues: CASSLGQSLYQPQHF. Supplemented by reference TRBV7-9 and TRBJ1-5, the full variable domain reads DTGVSQNPRHKITKRGQNVTFRCDPISEHNRLYWYRQTLGQGPEFLTYFQNEAQLEKSRLLSDRFSAERPKGSFSTLEIQRTEQGDSAMYLCASSLGQSLYQPQHFGDGTRLSIL.

This clonotype showed up many times. The rearrangement joins TRBV20-1 to TRBJ2-5; D call uncertain. Germline CDR1 is DFQATT and CDR2 is SNEGSKA (reference sequence). V lost 0 bases to trimming and J lost 4 bases, with 3 bases between them. The CDR3 loop spans 11 amino acids. The DNA for the CDR3 is TGCAGTGCTAGAGAGAGAGAGACCCAGTACTTC. It encodes CSARERETQYF.

This clonotype was detected ten times or more. The rearrangement links TRBV7-9 to TRBJ1-1; unclear D gene. CDR1 and CDR2 from the germline V gene are SEHNR and FQNEAQ (reference sequence). CDR3 length equals 19 residues. Trimming cost V 2 bases and J 1 base, with 23 bases left between them. The CDR3 region has the DNA TGTGCCAGCAGCTTACCTCCTAGGGAGGCAGTTGTAGCGAACACTGAAGCTTTCTTT. Translating gives CASSLPPREAVVANTEAFF.

There are many counts of this clonotype. CDR3 region: CASSLAEGGELFF. Here the CDR3 DNA reads TGTGCCAGCAGCTTAGCTGAAGGCGGGGAGCTGTTTTTT. The V call is TRBV7-6, the J call TRBJ2-2; D uncertain. The CDR3 loop spans 13 amino acids. The V and J ends lost 0 bases and 7 bases respectively, with 6 bases between them. Per the germline V gene, CDR1 is SGHVS and CDR2 is FNYEAQ.

This clonotype was detected many times. The chain joins TRBV5-1 to TRBJ2-2; D gene uncertain. In germline, CDR1 is SGHRS, CDR2 YFSETQ. The germline V and J ends were trimmed by 1 base and 6 bases, with 7 bases remaining between them. This CDR3 is 13 amino acids long. CDR3 coding DNA: TGCGCCAGCAGCTTGCCGGGTCCCGGGGAGCTGTTTTTT. Residues: CASSLPGPGELFF.

This clonotype was seen a handful of times. The chain couples TRBV18 to TRBJ2-5; 14 bases align to TRBD2. V shed 6 bases, J shed 7 bases, and the junction held 16 bases outside the gene matches. Germline values: CDR1 KGHSH, CDR2 LQKENI. The CDR3 totals 18 residues. The CDR3 loop is CASSSGLAGGSPKGTQYF. The CDR3 nucleotides read TGTGCCAGCTCCTCCGGACTAGCGGGAGGCTCCCCAAAAGGGACCCAGTACTTC.